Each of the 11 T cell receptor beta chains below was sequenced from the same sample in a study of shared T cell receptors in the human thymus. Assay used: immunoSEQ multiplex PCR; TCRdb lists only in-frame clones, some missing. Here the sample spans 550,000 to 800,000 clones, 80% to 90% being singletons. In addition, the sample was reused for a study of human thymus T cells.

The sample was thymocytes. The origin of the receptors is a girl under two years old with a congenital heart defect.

The DNA for the CDR3 is TGTGCCAGCAGCTTAGCCCCGGCAGAGAGGGAAGGTCAGCCCCAGCATTTT. Translated, it gives CASSLAPAEREGQPQHF. This chain links TRBV7-8 with TRBJ1-5; no reliable D call. V shed 0 bases and J shed 6 bases, with 18 bases lying between them. The CDR3 is made up of 17 amino acids. The V gene's germline CDR1 is SGHVS and CDR2 FQNEAQ.

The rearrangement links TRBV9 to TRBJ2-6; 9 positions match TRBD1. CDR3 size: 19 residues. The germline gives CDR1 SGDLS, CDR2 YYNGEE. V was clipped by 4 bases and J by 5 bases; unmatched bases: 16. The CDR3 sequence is CASSLPPGTGSPWANVLTF. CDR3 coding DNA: TGTGCCAGCAGCCTCCCCCCTGGGACAGGGAGCCCTTGGGCCAACGTCCTGACTTTC.

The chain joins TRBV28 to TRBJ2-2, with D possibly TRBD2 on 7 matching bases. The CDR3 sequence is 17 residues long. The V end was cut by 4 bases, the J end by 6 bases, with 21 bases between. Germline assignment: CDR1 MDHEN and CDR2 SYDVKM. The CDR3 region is CASSSKWGGPMAGELFF. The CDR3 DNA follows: TGTGCCAGCAGTTCGAAATGGGGGGGGCCGATGGCCGGGGAGCTGTTTTTT. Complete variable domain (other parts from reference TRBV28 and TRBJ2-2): DVKVTQSSRYLVKRTGEKVFLECVQDMDHENMFWYRQDPGLGLRLIYFSYDVKMKEKGDIPEGYSVSREKKERFSLILESASTNQTSMYLCASSSKWGGPMAGELFFGEGSRLTVL.

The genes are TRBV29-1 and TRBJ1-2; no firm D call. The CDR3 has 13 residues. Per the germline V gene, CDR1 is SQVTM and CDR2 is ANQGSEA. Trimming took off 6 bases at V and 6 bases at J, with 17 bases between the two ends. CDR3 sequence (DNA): TGCAGCGTCCCGGTGGCCCAAGAGGATGGCTACACCTTC. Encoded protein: CSVPVAQEDGYTF.

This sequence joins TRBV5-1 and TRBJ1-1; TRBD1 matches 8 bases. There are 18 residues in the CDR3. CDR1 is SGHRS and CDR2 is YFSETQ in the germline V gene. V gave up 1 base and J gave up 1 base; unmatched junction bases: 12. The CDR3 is CASSLSDRGRSGNTEAFF. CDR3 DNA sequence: TGCGCCAGCAGCTTGTCTGACAGGGGACGCTCAGGGAACACTGAAGCTTTCTTT.

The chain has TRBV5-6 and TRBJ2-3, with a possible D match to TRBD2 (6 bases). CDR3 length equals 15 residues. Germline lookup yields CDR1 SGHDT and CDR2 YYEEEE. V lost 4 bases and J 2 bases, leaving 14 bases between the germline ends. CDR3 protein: CASSPKWGDTDTQYF. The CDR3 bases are TGTGCCAGCAGCCCAAAATGGGGGGACACAGATACGCAGTATTTT.

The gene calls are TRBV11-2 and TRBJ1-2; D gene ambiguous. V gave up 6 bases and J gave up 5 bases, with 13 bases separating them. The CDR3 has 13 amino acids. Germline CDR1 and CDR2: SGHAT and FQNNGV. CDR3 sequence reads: CASSPRSPYGYTF. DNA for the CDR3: TGTGCCAGCAGTCCCCGAAGCCCATATGGCTACACCTTC.

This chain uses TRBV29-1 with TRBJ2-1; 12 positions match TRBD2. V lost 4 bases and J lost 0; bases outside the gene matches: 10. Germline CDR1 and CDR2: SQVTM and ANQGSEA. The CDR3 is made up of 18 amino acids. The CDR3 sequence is CSVGGTSGGRSSYNEQFF. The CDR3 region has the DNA TGCAGCGTTGGTGGCACTAGCGGGGGGAGGAGCTCCTACAATGAGCAGTTCTTC.

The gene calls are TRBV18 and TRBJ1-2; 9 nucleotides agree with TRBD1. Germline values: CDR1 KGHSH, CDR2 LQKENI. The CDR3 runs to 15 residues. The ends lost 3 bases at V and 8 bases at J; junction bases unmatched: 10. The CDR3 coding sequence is TGTGCCAGCTCACCTCCCATACAGGGGGCTCGAGGCTACACCTTC. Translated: CASSPPIQGARGYTF.

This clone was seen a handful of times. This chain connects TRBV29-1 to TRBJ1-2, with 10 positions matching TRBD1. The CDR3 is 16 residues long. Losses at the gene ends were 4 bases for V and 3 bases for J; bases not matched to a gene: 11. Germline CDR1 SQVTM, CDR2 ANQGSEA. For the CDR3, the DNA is TGCAGCGTTGTGGGGGCCGGGACAGGGGAAGACTATGGCTACACCTTC. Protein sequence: CSVVGAGTGEDYGYTF.

This CDR3 reads CASSPGQPNEKLFF. The CDR3 DNA sequence: TGTGCCAGCAGTCCGGGACAACCTAATGAAAAACTGTTTTTT. The chain recombines TRBV27 with TRBJ1-4, with TRBD1 as a possible D gene (6 bases). The CDR3 covers 14 residues. V lost 5 bases, J lost 3 bases, and 10 bases lay in between. Germline V gene sequence: CDR1 MNHEY, CDR2 SMNVEV (reference sequence). Supplemented by reference TRBV27 and TRBJ1-4, the full variable domain reads EAQVTQNPRYLITVTGKKLTVTCSQNMNHEYMSWYRQDPGLGLRQIYYSMNVEVTDKGDVPEGYKVSRKEKRNFPLILESPSPNQTSLYFCASSPGQPNEKLFFGSGTQLSVL.